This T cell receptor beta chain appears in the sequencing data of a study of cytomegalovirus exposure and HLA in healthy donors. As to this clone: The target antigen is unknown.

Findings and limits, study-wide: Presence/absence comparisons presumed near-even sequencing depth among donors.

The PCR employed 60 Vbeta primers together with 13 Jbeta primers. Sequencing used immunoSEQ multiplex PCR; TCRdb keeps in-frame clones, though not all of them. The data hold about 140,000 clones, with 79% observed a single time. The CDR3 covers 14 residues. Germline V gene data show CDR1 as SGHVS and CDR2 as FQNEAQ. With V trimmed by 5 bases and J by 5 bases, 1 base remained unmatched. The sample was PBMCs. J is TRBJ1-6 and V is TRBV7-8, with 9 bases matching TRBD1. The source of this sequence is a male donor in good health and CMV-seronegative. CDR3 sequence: CASSRTGDNSPLHF. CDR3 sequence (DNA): TGTGCCAGCAGCCGGACAGGGGATAATTCACCCCTCCACTTT.